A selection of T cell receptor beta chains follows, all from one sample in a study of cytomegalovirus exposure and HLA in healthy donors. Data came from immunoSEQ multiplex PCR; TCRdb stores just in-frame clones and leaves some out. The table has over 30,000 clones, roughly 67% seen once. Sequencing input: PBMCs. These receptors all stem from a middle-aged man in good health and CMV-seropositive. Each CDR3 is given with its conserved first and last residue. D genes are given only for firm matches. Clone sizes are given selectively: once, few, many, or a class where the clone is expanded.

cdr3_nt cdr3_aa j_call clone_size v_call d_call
TGTGCCAGCAGTGAATTTGGACAGGGTTACTACAATGAGCAGTTCTTC CASSEFGQGYYNEQFF TRBJ2-1 . TRBV2 TRBD1
TGCGCCACCTCGATCCAGACAGGGGCGACCTACGAGCAGTACTTC CATSIQTGATYEQYF TRBJ2-7 . TRBV5-1 TRBD1
TGTGCCAGCAGCTTGACTCGTCCCTGGGCTTTCTTT CASSLTRPWAFF TRBJ1-1 . TRBV5-8 .
TGTGCCAGTAGTGCCTCGGGGGGGCATAATGAGCAGTTCTTC CASSASGGHNEQFF TRBJ2-1 . TRBV19 TRBD2
TGTGCCAGCAGTCTGCCGGGACAGGGAAACACTGAAGCTTTCTTT CASSLPGQGNTEAFF TRBJ1-1 . TRBV6-1 TRBD1
TGTGCCAGCAGCTTGGGACTAGCGGGGAAGAGCTCCTACAATGAGCAGTTCTTC CASSLGLAGKSSYNEQFF TRBJ2-1 few TRBV5-6 TRBD2
TGCGCCAGCAGCCAACCCGCGGGGGCAACTGAAGCTTTCTTT CASSQPAGATEAFF TRBJ1-1 few TRBV4-1 .
TGTGCCAGCAGTTGGACTGGGGGGGGCTATGGCTACACCTTC CASSWTGGGYGYTF TRBJ1-2 . TRBV25-1 .
TGTGCCAGCAGCTCAGAGGGGGGGCTCACAGATACGCAGTATTTT CASSSEGGLTDTQYF TRBJ2-3 . TRBV7-6 .
TGTGCCAGTAGTCCGGACAGGGTTCAGCCCCAGCATTTT CASSPDRVQPQHF TRBJ1-5 . TRBV19 TRBD1
TGTGCCAGCAGTGAACGAGGGGACTATCGAAGGGGTGGGGAGCTGTTTTTT CASSERGDYRRGGELFF TRBJ2-2 . TRBV6-1 TRBD2
TGCGCCAGCAGCTTGAAGCCGAGCACCGGGGAGCTGTTTTTT CASSLKPSTGELFF TRBJ2-2 . TRBV5-1 .
TGTGCCAGTCCCAGCGGGGGGTCCAACAATGAGCAGTTCTTC CASPSGGSNNEQFF TRBJ2-1 . TRBV5-4 TRBD2
TGTGCCAGCACAGGGACTTCTGGCTACACTGAAGCTTTCTTT CASTGTSGYTEAFF TRBJ1-1 . TRBV6-5 .
TGTGCCAGCAGCGATCCCGGCGGGCCCCAGCATTTT CASSDPGGPQHF TRBJ1-5 few TRBV11-2 .
TGTGCCAGCAGCTGGGTGGCGGGCTACGCTCTCTACGGCACAGATACGCAGTATTTT CASSWVAGYALYGTDTQYF TRBJ2-3 . TRBV5-6 .
TGTGCCAGCACGGCGGAAAACATGAACACTGAAGCTTTCTTT CASTAENMNTEAFF TRBJ1-1 once TRBV2 .
TGTGCTAGTAGACGGGAGGATTCACCCCTCCACTTT CASRREDSPLHF TRBJ1-6 once TRBV12-5 .
TGCAGCGCAACACAGGGGGCGGGTGAGCAGTTCTTC CSATQGAGEQFF TRBJ2-1 . TRBV29-1 TRBD1
TGTGCCAGCAGTTTATCGGGACAGGGGCCCCACGAGCAGTACTTC CASSLSGQGPHEQYF TRBJ2-7 . TRBV28 TRBD1
TGTGCCAGCAGTGAATGGAAAGCGATACGCACAGATACGCAGTATTTT CASSEWKAIRTDTQYF TRBJ2-3 . TRBV25-1 .
TGCAGCGTTGAAGATGGGCGGGGGGAAGAGACCCAGTACTTC CSVEDGRGEETQYF TRBJ2-5 . TRBV29-1 TRBD2
TGTGCCAGTAGTATGCCGACAGGGGGCAATGAAAAACTGTTTTTT CASSMPTGGNEKLFF TRBJ1-4 . TRBV19 TRBD1
TGTGCCAGCAGTGTTGGACTAGCGGGGGGGTGGTCGTTCTTC CASSVGLAGGWSFF TRBJ2-1 . TRBV27 TRBD2
TGTGCCAGCAGTTACCAGAGGGCGAACACTGAAGCTTTCTTT CASSYQRANTEAFF TRBJ1-1 . TRBV6-5 .
TGTTCCAGCAGCTGGGACACTGAAAAACTGTTTTTT CSSSWDTEKLFF TRBJ1-4 few TRBV7-9 .
TGCGCCAGCAGCTTGGGGGACAGAGAGGGCAACGAGCAGTACTTC CASSLGDREGNEQYF TRBJ2-7 . TRBV5-1 TRBD1
TGTGCCAGCAGCACCGGACAGGGTGACTATGGCTACACCTTC CASSTGQGDYGYTF TRBJ1-2 . TRBV7-9 TRBD1
TGTGCCAGCAGCTTGGAGATAAAGACAGGGGGGCAGTTCTTC CASSLEIKTGGQFF TRBJ2-1 . TRBV5-8 TRBD1
TGTGCCAGCCAACAGACGGGGAAACTGTTTTTT CASQQTGKLFF TRBJ1-4 . TRBV19 .
TGTGCCAGTAGTATAAATGCGGGACAGGGCACAGATACGCAGTATTTT CASSINAGQGTDTQYF TRBJ2-3 . TRBV19 TRBD1
TGTGCCAGCAGTAGAAAGGGACAGGGGAGGGGCACAGATACGCAGTATTTT CASSRKGQGRGTDTQYF TRBJ2-3 . TRBV25-1 TRBD1
TGTGCCAGCAGTGATCTAAGCGCAACATATATTGCAGCAGATACGCAGTATTTT CASSDLSATYIAADTQYF TRBJ2-3 . TRBV6-1 .
TGTGCCAGCTCCCGTCGAGGGGGACAAGAGACCCAGTACTTC CASSRRGGQETQYF TRBJ2-5 . TRBV5-4 .
TGTGCCAGCAGCTTGAGTATCACTGCATCCACCTACGAGCAGTACTTC CASSLSITASTYEQYF TRBJ2-7 . TRBV5-6 .
TGTGCCAGCAGCCTGGGACAGGGTGGGGCTTTCTTT CASSLGQGGAFF TRBJ1-1 few TRBV7-8 TRBD1
TGCGCCAGCAGCCGACAGGGGGCGGACACCGGGGAGCTGTTTTTT CASSRQGADTGELFF TRBJ2-2 . TRBV5-1 TRBD1
TGCGCCAGCAGAACGGAGTGGCCCGATACGCAGTATTTT CASRTEWPDTQYF TRBJ2-3 once TRBV5-1 .
TGTGCCAGCAGTTTCGGGACTAGCGGGGGGACAGATACGCAGTATTTT CASSFGTSGGTDTQYF TRBJ2-3 . TRBV28 TRBD2
TGTGCCAGCAGCAAACCTAGCGGGGGGTCGAGCACAGATACGCAGTATTTT CASSKPSGGSSTDTQYF TRBJ2-3 . TRBV21-1 .
TGTGCCAGCAGTTCCCTGGGAGGGTCTGTGCACGAGCAGTACTTC CASSSLGGSVHEQYF TRBJ2-7 . TRBV27 TRBD2
TGTGCCAGCAGCTTAGAGGGGACAGGGGCGAACACCGGGGAGCTGTTTTTT CASSLEGTGANTGELFF TRBJ2-2 . TRBV11-3 TRBD1
TGCGCCAGCAGCCAGACAGTCTCCTACGAGCAGTACTTC CASSQTVSYEQYF TRBJ2-7 . TRBV4-1 .
TGTGCCAGCAGCGACAACAGGGGTCCTTACGAGCAGTACTTC CASSDNRGPYEQYF TRBJ2-7 . TRBV21-1 .
TGTGCCAGCAGTTTGGCTAGCGGGGTTTACAATGAGCAGTTCTTC CASSLASGVYNEQFF TRBJ2-1 . TRBV28 TRBD2
TGTGCCACCAGCAGGCTGACAGGGTTCATGAACACTGAAGCTTTCTTT CATSRLTGFMNTEAFF TRBJ1-1 . TRBV15 TRBD1
TGTGCCAGCAGCGGGCAGGGGGGCAAAGAGACCCAGTACTTC CASSGQGGKETQYF TRBJ2-5 . TRBV5-4 .
TGTGCCAGCAGTGAAGCGCTTGGGCTGGCCGCCGGAAACACCATATATTTT CASSEALGLAAGNTIYF TRBJ1-3 . TRBV2 .
TGTGCCAGCAGCCCTAACCCCGTTGAGGGCGCAAACACTGAAGCTTTCTTT CASSPNPVEGANTEAFF TRBJ1-1 . TRBV7-6 .
TGCGCCAGCAGTGACAGGGGCACCTCACCCCTCCACTTT CASSDRGTSPLHF TRBJ1-6 few TRBV5-1 TRBD1
TGTGCCTGGAGCGAGGGGGATTTCTATGGCTACACCTTC CAWSEGDFYGYTF TRBJ1-2 few TRBV30 .
TGTGCCAGCAGCCAGTCCCCCCACGGGTCGAAAACCCTCCACTTT CASSQSPHGSKTLHF TRBJ1-6 once TRBV9 .